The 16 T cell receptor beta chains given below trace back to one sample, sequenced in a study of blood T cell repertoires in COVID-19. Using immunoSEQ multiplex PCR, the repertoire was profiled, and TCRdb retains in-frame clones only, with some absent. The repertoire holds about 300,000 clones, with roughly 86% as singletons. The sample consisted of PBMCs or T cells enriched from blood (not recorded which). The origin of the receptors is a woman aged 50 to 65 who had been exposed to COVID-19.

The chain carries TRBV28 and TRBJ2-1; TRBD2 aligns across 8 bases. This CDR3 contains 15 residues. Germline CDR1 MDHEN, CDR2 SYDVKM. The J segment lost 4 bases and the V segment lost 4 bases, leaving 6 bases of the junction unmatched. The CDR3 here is CASSSQRGFYNEQFF. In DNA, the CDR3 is TGTGCCAGCAGTTCCCAGCGGGGGTTTTACAATGAGCAGTTCTTC.

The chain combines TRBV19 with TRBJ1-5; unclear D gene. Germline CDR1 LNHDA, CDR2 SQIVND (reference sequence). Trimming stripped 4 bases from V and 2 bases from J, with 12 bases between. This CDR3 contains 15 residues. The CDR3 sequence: CASSSGQSGNQPQHF. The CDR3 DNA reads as TGTGCCAGTAGTAGTGGGCAGTCTGGCAATCAGCCCCAGCATTTT.

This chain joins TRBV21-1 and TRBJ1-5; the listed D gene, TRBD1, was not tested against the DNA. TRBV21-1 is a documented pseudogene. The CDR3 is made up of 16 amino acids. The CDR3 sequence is CASSDFPTGKDQPQHF. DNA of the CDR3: TGTGCCAGCAGCGATTTCCCGACAGGGAAGGACCAGCCCCAGCATTTT.

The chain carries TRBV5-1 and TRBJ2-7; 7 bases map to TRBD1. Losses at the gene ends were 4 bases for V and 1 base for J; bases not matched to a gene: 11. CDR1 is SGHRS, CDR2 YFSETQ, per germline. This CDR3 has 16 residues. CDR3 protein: CASSPGTASSSYEQYF. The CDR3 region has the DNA TGCGCCAGCAGCCCCGGGACAGCCTCTAGTTCCTACGAGCAGTACTTC.

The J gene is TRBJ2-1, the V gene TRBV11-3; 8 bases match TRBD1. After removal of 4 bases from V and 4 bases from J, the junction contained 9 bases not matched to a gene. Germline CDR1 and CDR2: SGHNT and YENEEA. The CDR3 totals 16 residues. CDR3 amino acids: CASSSTRQGWYNEQFF. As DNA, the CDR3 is TGTGCCAGCAGCTCAACTCGACAGGGGTGGTACAATGAGCAGTTCTTC.

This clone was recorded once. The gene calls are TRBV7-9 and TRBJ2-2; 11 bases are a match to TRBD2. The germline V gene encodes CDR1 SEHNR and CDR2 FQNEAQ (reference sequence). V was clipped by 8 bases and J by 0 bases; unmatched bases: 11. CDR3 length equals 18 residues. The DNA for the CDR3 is TGTGCCAGCGACGAGAGACTAGCGGGGTTCGCGAACACCGGGGAGCTGTTTTTT. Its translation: CASDERLAGFANTGELFF.

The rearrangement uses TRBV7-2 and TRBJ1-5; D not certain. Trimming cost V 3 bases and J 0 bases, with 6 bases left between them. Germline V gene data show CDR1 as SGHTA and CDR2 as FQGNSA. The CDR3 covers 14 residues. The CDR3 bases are TGTGCCAGCAGCTTCACAGATAGCAATCAGCCCCAGCATTTT. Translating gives CASSFTDSNQPQHF.

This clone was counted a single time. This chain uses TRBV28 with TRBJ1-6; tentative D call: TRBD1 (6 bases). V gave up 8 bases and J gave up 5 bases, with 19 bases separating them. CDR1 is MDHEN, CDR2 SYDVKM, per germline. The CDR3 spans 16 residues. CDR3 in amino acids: CASCQGLPLHNSPLHF. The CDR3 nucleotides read TGTGCCAGCTGTCAGGGGCTTCCCTTACATAATTCACCCCTCCACTTT.

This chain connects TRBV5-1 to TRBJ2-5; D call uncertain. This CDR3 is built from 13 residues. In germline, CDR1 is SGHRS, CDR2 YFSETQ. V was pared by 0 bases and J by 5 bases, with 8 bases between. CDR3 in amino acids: CASSLGPTETQYF. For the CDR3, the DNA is TGCGCCAGCAGCTTGGGGCCGACTGAGACCCAGTACTTC.

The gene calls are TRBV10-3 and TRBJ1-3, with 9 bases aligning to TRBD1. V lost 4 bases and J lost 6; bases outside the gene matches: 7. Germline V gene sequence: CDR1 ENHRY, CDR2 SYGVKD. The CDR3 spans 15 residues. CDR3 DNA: TGTGCCATCAGTGGACAGGGGGGCCCGGAAAACACCATATATTTT. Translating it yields CAISGQGGPENTIYF.

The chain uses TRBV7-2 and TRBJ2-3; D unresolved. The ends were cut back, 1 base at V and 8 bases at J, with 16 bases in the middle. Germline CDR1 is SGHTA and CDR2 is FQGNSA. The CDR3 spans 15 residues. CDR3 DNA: TGTGCCAGCAGCTTAGAGCGCCAGACCTATGGTACGCAGTATTTT. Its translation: CASSLERQTYGTQYF.

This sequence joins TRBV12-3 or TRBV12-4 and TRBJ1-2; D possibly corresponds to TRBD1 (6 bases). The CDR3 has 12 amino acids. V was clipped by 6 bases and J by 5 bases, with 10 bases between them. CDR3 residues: CASSPDRYGYTF. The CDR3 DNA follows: TGTGCCAGCAGCCCTGACAGGTATGGCTACACCTTC.

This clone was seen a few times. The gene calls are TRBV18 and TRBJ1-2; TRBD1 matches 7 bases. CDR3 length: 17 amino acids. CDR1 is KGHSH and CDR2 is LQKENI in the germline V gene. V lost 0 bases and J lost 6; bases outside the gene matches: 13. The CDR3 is CASSPPGTPRGPDGYTF. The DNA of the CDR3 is TGTGCCAGCTCACCACCGGGGACGCCGAGGGGGCCCGATGGCTACACCTTC. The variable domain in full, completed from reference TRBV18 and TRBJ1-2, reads NAGVMQNPRHLVRRRGQEARLRCSPMKGHSHVYWYRQLPEEGLKFMVYLQKENIIDESGMPKERFSAEFPKEGPSILRIQQVVRGDSAAYFCASSPPGTPRGPDGYTFGSGTRLTVV.

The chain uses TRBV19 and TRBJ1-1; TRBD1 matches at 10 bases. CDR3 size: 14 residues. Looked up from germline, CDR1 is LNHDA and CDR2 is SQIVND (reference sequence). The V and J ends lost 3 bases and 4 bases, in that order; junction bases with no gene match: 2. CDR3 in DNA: TGTGCCAGTAGTATCGGGACAGGGGTCACTGAAGCTTTCTTT. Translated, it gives CASSIGTGVTEAFF.

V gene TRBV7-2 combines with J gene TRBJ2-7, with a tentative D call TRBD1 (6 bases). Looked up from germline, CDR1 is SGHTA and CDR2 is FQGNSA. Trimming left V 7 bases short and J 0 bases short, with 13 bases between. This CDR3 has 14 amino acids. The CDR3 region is CASKMTGSSYEQYF. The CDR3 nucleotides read TGTGCCAGCAAGATGACAGGCAGCTCCTACGAGCAGTACTTC.

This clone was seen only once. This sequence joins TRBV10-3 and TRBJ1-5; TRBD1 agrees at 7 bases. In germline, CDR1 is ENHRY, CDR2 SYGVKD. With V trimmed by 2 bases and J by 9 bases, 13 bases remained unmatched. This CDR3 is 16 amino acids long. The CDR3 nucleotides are TGTGCCATCAGTGAGAGGGGGGTGACAGGGCGTGGGCCCCAGCATTTT. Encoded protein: CAISERGVTGRGPQHF.